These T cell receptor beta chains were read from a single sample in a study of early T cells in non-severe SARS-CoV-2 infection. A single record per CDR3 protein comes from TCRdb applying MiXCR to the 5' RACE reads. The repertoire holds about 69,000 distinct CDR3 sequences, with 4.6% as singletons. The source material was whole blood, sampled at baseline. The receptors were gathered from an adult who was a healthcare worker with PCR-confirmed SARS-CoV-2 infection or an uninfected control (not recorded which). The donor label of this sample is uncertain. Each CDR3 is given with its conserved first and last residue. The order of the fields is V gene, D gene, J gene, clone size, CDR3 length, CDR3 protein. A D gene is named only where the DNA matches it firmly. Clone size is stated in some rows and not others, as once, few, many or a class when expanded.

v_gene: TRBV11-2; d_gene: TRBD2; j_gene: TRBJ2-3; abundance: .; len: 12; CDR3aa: CASSPSGDMQYF
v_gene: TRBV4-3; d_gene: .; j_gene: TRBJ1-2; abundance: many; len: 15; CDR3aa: CASSRMGEGNYGYTF
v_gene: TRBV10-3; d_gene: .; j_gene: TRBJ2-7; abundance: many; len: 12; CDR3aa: CAISGTPDEQYF
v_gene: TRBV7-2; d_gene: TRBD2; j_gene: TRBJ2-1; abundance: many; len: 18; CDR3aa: CASSPVASGGPRANEQFF
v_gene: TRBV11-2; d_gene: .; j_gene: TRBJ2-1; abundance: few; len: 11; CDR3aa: CASSPVNEQFF
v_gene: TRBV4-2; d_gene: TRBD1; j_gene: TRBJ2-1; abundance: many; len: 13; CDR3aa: CASSQEGDREQFF
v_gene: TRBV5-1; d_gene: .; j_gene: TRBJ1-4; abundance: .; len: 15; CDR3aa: CASSSSTAVNEKLFF
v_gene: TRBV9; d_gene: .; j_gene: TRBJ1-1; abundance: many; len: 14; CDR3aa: CASSVDIRDTEAFF
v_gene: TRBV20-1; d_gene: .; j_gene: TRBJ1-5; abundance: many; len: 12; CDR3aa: CSATDRYQPQHF
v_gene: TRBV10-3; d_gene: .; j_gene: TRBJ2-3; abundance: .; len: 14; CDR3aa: CAISNGQGYYTQYF
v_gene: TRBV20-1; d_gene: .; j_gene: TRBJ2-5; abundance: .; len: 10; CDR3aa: CSARVETQYF
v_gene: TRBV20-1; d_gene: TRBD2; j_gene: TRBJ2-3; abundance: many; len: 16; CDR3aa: CSARDWASGEDDTQYF
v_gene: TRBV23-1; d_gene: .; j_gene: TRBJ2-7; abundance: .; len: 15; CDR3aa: CASSHGGDVPYEQYF
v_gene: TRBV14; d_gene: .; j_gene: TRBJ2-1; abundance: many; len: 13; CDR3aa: CASGGVSYNEQFF
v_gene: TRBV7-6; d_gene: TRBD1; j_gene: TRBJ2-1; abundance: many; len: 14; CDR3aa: CASSPRTGEDEQFF
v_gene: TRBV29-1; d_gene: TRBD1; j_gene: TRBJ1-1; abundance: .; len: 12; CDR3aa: CRVDGGRGRAFF
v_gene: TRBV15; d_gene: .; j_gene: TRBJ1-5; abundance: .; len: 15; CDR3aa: CATSRNMAGNQPQHF